The 30 T cell receptor beta chains reported below all come from one sample, sequenced in a study of blood T cell repertoires in COVID-19. Measured with immunoSEQ multiplex PCR; TCRdb has only the in-frame clones, and not every one. This table holds fewer than 600,000 clones, roughly 90% found once. Material: PBMCs or T cells enriched from blood (not recorded which). The receptors derive from a middle-aged woman who had recovered from COVID-19.

The rearrangement links TRBV5-1 to TRBJ1-2, with a weak D call TRBD1 (6 bases). Germline CDR1 SGHRS, CDR2 YFSETQ. CDR3 length: 16 amino acids. The V end was cut by 4 bases, the J end by 3 bases, with 19 bases between. The CDR3 here is CASSRMNRDGDYGYTF. The CDR3 region has the DNA TGCGCCAGCAGCCGTATGAACAGGGATGGTGACTATGGCTACACCTTC.

The chain combines TRBV18 with TRBJ2-2, with D maybe TRBD2 (6 bases). V lost 4 bases, J lost 5 bases, and 11 bases lay in between. The CDR3 sequence is 14 residues long. CDR1 is KGHSH and CDR2 is LQKENI in the germline V gene. The CDR3: CASSRDFGTGELFF. Written as DNA, the CDR3 is TGTGCCAGCTCACGGGACTTTGGGACCGGGGAGCTGTTTTTT.

The genes are TRBV18 and TRBJ2-6; D remains ambiguous. V lost 5 bases and J 0 bases, leaving 8 bases between the germline ends. This CDR3 region has 15 residues. CDR1 KGHSH and CDR2 LQKENI come from the germline V gene. The DNA for the CDR3 is TGTGCCAGCTCAAGGAGTGACTCTGGGGCCAACGTCCTGACTTTC. This translates into CASSRSDSGANVLTF.

The rearrangement uses TRBV2 and TRBJ2-3; the match to TRBD2 covers 7 bases. This CDR3 has 15 residues. Germline assignment: CDR1 SNHLY and CDR2 FYNNEI. V was pared by 5 bases and J by 5 bases, with 10 bases of the junction left unmatched. The CDR3 protein is CASSWMREGGDTQYF. For the CDR3, the DNA is TGTGCCAGCAGTTGGATGAGGGAGGGAGGAGATACGCAGTATTTT. Looking up the rest from reference TRBV2 and TRBJ2-3 gives the full variable domain: EPEVTQTPSHQVTQMGQEVILRCVPISNHLYFYWYRQILGQKVEFLVSFYNNEISEKSEIFDDQFSVERPDGSNFTLKIRSTKLEDSAMYFCASSWMREGGDTQYFGPGTRLTVL.

V usage is TRBV27 and J usage is TRBJ1-6; no firm D call. Germline V gene data show CDR1 as MNHEY and CDR2 as SMNVEV (reference sequence). The CDR3 has 15 amino acids. Trimming left V 3 bases short and J 2 bases short, with 8 bases between. CDR3 nucleotide sequence: TGTGCCAGCAGTTTTCGGGGTGCCTATAATTCACCCCTCCACTTT. It translates to CASSFRGAYNSPLHF.

CDR3 in DNA: TGCAGCGTTGTGCGACAAGCGAACACTGAAGCTTTCTTT. Translation gives CSVVRQANTEAFF. The gene calls are TRBV29-1 and TRBJ1-1; D remains ambiguous. This CDR3 is built from 13 residues. Germline CDR1 and CDR2: SQVTM and ANQGSEA. Trimming shortened V by 4 bases and J by 1 base, and 10 bases separated the two germline ends.

The J gene is TRBJ2-4, the V gene TRBV10-1, with 8 bases that match TRBD2. Losses at the gene ends were 5 bases for V and 1 base for J; bases not matched to a gene: 10. The length of the CDR3 is 17 residues. Per germline, CDR1 WNHNN and CDR2 SYGVQD (reference sequence). The DNA for the CDR3 is TGCGCCAGCAGTCCTAGCGCAGCGGGAGAGGCCAAAAACATTCAGTACTTC. Its translation: CASSPSAAGEAKNIQYF.

This chain links TRBV19 with TRBJ2-1, with TRBD2 matching over 9 bases. Germline V gives CDR1 LNHDA, CDR2 SQIVND (reference sequence). This CDR3 is built from 16 residues. Unmatched junction bases numbered 14, after V lost 6 bases and J lost 8 bases. The CDR3 DNA reads as TGTGCCAGTAGAACCGCTTTAGCGGGAGTGGGCCATGAGCAGTTCTTC. Amino acids: CASRTALAGVGHEQFF.

The chain recombines TRBV18 with TRBJ2-1; 12 bases line up with TRBD2. The CDR3 consists of 16 residues. CDR1 KGHSH and CDR2 LQKENI come from the germline V gene. V dropped 3 bases and J dropped 3; count of bases not matched to a gene: 3. The CDR3: CASSPRLAGVYNEQFF. The DNA of the CDR3 is TGTGCCAGCTCACCCCGACTAGCGGGAGTCTACAATGAGCAGTTCTTC.

This sequence joins TRBV7-8 and TRBJ1-6; possibly TRBD1 for D (6 bases). The CDR3 is 14 amino acids. V gave up 5 bases and J gave up 7 bases, with 12 bases separating them. Germline CDR1 reads SGHVS; CDR2 reads FQNEAQ. The DNA of the CDR3 is TGTGCCAGCAGCCCCCGACAGGCCAATTCACCCCTCCACTTT. Its translation is CASSPRQANSPLHF.

V usage is TRBV7-2 and J usage is TRBJ2-2; TRBD1 is a possible D gene (6 bases). V lost 1 base to trimming and J lost 5 bases, with 8 bases between them. Germline V gives CDR1 SGHTA, CDR2 FQGNSA. There are 14 residues in the CDR3. For the CDR3, the DNA is TGTGCCAGCAGCTTAGTAGGGGGAACCGGGGAGCTGTTTTTT. Translation gives CASSLVGGTGELFF.

J is TRBJ1-5 and V is TRBV6-6; 8 positions agree with TRBD1. From germline, CDR1 is MNHNY and CDR2 SVGAGI (reference sequence). The CDR3 covers 15 residues. Trimming at V came to 5 bases and at J to 2 bases, leaving 5 bases not matched to a gene. CDR3 nucleotides: TGTGCCAGCAGTGCACCGGGACAGGGCAATCAGCCCCAGCATTTT. Translation: CASSAPGQGNQPQHF.

This clone was recorded only once. The chain recombines TRBV11-3 with TRBJ2-1, with 8 bases that match TRBD2. CDR3 length: 14 amino acids. V gave up 4 bases and J gave up 7 bases; unmatched junction bases: 6. The germline CDR1 and CDR2 sequences are SGHNT and YENEEA. DNA for the CDR3: TGTGCCAGCAGCTCAAGCGGGAGTTTTAATGAGCAGTTCTTC. This gives the protein CASSSSGSFNEQFF.

This chain links TRBV14 with TRBJ1-6; 8 nucleotides line up with TRBD1. V was clipped by 0 bases and J by 4 bases; unmatched bases: 2. This CDR3 contains 16 residues. Germline V lookup: CDR1 SGHDN, CDR2 FVKESK. CDR3 residues: CASSQDGTGYNSPLHF. CDR3 nucleotides: TGTGCCAGCAGCCAAGACGGGACAGGATATAATTCACCCCTCCACTTT.

CDR3 protein: CASTQGQGAEAFF. CDR3 nucleotides: TGTGCCAGCACCCAAGGACAGGGAGCTGAAGCTTTCTTT. The V and J genes are TRBV2 and TRBJ1-1; 8 nucleotides align to TRBD1. Germline V gene lookup returns CDR1 SNHLY and CDR2 FYNNEI. The trim removed 7 bases at V and 6 bases at J, leaving 7 bases unmatched. The CDR3 runs to 13 residues.

The gene calls are TRBV6-1 and TRBJ2-1; 10 bases are shared with TRBD2. This CDR3 has 16 residues. J was trimmed by 10 bases and V by 4 bases; bases with no gene match: 13. Germline lookup yields CDR1 MNHNS and CDR2 SASEGT. This CDR3 reads CASSGTLRLAGSEQFF. The CDR3 DNA sequence: TGTGCCAGCAGTGGGACCCTTAGACTAGCGGGCTCAGAGCAGTTCTTC.

The genes are TRBV5-1 and TRBJ2-1; the D gene is possibly TRBD1 (6 bases). The CDR3 length is 16 residues. Germline assignment: CDR1 SGHRS and CDR2 YFSETQ. Trimming left V 5 bases short and J 2 bases short, with 17 bases between. The CDR3 DNA sequence: TGCGCCAGCAGTCTGCGAGGGGGTGATACCTACAATGAGCAGTTCTTC. This codes for CASSLRGGDTYNEQFF.

The V gene is TRBV5-4, the J gene TRBJ1-1; no reliable D call. Between the trimmed V and J ends, which lost 2 bases and 6 bases, there was a span of 11 bases. The CDR3 covers 13 residues. From germline, CDR1 is SGHNT and CDR2 YYREEE (reference sequence). The CDR3 DNA reads TGTGCCAGCAGCTTCGGGGTAACGGCTGAAGCTTTCTTT. As protein: CASSFGVTAEAFF.

In its sample, this clone was seen a few times. The gene calls are TRBV7-9 and TRBJ1-1; 7 bases fit TRBD1. Germline V gene lookup returns CDR1 SEHNR and CDR2 FQNEAQ (reference sequence). The J segment lost 3 bases and the V segment lost 7 bases, leaving 11 bases of the junction unmatched. This CDR3 has 15 amino acids. CDR3 protein: CASTLRGNSDTEAFF. CDR3 DNA: TGTGCCAGCACCCTCAGGGGGAATAGCGACACTGAAGCTTTCTTT.

This clone was detected only once. The chain links TRBV4-3 to TRBJ1-2, with 8 nucleotides matching TRBD1. CDR1 and CDR2 from the germline V gene are LGHNA and YSLEER. The trim removed 2 bases at V and 1 base at J, leaving 6 bases unmatched. This CDR3 has 16 residues. CDR3 nucleotide sequence: TGCGCCAGCAGCCAATCAGGGGGCGCCGTTAACTATGGCTACACCTTC. Translation gives CASSQSGGAVNYGYTF.

V usage is TRBV4-3 and J usage is TRBJ1-6; D uncertain. V lost 1 base and J lost 14, with 18 bases in between. This CDR3 contains 15 residues. CDR1 and CDR2 from the germline V gene are LGHNA and YSLEER. The DNA for the CDR3 is TGCGCCAGCAGCCAAGCTACGGCAGGCCCTACCACCCTCCACTTT. The encoded protein is CASSQATAGPTTLHF.

The V call is TRBV5-4, the J call TRBJ2-1, with 9 bases that match TRBD2. With V trimmed by 4 bases and J by 5 bases, 7 bases remained unmatched. CDR3 length equals 15 residues. From germline, CDR1 is SGHNT and CDR2 YYREEE (reference sequence). CDR3 DNA: TGTGCCAGCAGCCGACTAGCGGAGGGAAACAATGAGCAGTTCTTC. The encoded protein is CASSRLAEGNNEQFF.

The gene calls are TRBV4-1 and TRBJ1-3; D call uncertain. Trimming stripped 0 bases from V and 10 bases from J, with 16 bases between. The length of the CDR3 is 15 residues. The germline V gene encodes CDR1 MGHRA and CDR2 YSYEKL. The CDR3 here is CASSQDEGPQRTIYF. The DNA of the CDR3 is TGCGCCAGCAGCCAAGATGAGGGCCCTCAGCGGACCATATATTTT.

The chain is built from TRBV11-3 and TRBJ2-2, with D unclear. V lost 8 bases, J lost 2 bases, and 6 bases lay in between. Germline V gene data show CDR1 as SGHNT and CDR2 as YENEEA. CDR3 length equals 12 residues. The CDR3 region is CASRHNTGELFF. Here the CDR3 DNA reads TGTGCCAGCCGACATAACACCGGGGAGCTGTTTTTT. The full variable domain, in which reference TRBV11-3 and TRBJ2-2 provide the parts outside the CDR3, is EAGVVQSPRYKIIEKKQPVAFWCNPISGHNTLYWYLQNLGQGPELLIRYENEEAVDDSQLPKDRFSAERLKGVDSTLKIQPAELGDSAVYLCASRHNTGELFFGEGSRLTVL.

The rearrangement links TRBV28 to TRBJ1-5; maybe TRBD1 (5 bases). The CDR3 contains 13 residues. The germline V and J ends were trimmed by 5 bases and 7 bases, with 12 bases remaining between them. Germline V gene data show CDR1 as MDHEN and CDR2 as SYDVKM. DNA for the CDR3: TGTGCCAGCAGTACACCAGGGTTCCAGCCCCAGCATTTT. Translation gives CASSTPGFQPQHF.

About this clone itself: An end of the junction does not agree with germline; a read error may underlie this. The V call is TRBV20-1, the J call TRBJ2-3, with a possible D match to TRBD2 (6 bases). The CDR3 is made up of 10 amino acids. The germline CDR1 and CDR2 sequences are DFQATT and SNEGSKA (reference sequence). In DNA form, the CDR3 reads TGCAGTGCAGGGCGGGGTAGCGGTAATTTT. Translated: CSAGRGSGNF.

The V gene is TRBV7-2, the J gene TRBJ1-6; tentatively, D is TRBD1 (5 bases). Trimming left V 1 base short and J 10 bases short, with 14 bases between. The CDR3 extends over 15 amino acids. Germline V CDR1 and CDR2: SGHTA, FQGNSA. The CDR3 nucleotides read TGTGCCAGCAGCTTAGTCGGTCAGGGAAGCTCACCCCTCCACTTT. As protein: CASSLVGQGSSPLHF. Supplemented by reference TRBV7-2 and TRBJ1-6, the full variable domain reads GAGVSQSPSNKVTEKGKDVELRCDPISGHTALYWYRQSLGQGLEFLIYFQGNSAPDKSGLPSDRFSAERTGGSVSTLTIQRTQQEDSAVYLCASSLVGQGSSPLHFGNGTRLTVT.

The chain recombines TRBV6-2 or TRBV6-3 with TRBJ2-6; 7 nucleotides line up with TRBD1. Germline V gene data show CDR1 as MNHEY and CDR2 as SVGEGT. This CDR3 comprises 18 residues. V shed 5 bases, J shed 0 bases, and the junction held 10 bases outside the gene matches. CDR3 coding DNA: TGTGCCAGCAGTCTACGTACTCCAGGGGGCTCTGGGGCCAACGTCCTGACTTTC. Its translation: CASSLRTPGGSGANVLTF.

V and J are TRBV12-5 and TRBJ1-3, with 8 bases fitting TRBD1. This CDR3 has 21 residues. After removal of 3 bases from V and 1 base from J, the junction contained 20 bases not matched to a gene. In germline, CDR1 is LGHNT, CDR2 FRNRAP. The CDR3 loop reads CASGFILEFWSGGRSGNTIYF. CDR3 DNA sequence: TGTGCTAGTGGTTTCATTCTGGAGTTCTGGTCAGGGGGCCGGTCTGGAAACACCATATATTTT.

The chain combines TRBV7-9 with TRBJ2-1, with 12 bases matching TRBD1. J was trimmed by 8 bases and V by 5 bases; bases with no gene match: 7. The CDR3 runs 15 residues. Germline CDR1 and CDR2: SEHNR and FQNEAQ (reference sequence). This CDR3 reads CASSPGQGAADEQFF. Here the CDR3 DNA reads TGTGCCAGCAGCCCGGGACAGGGGGCTGCGGATGAGCAGTTCTTC.